The 31 T cell receptor beta chains below were found in one sample sequenced in a study of OX40 agonist ivuxolimab in advanced cancers. The repertoire was sequenced with immunoSEQ multiplex PCR; TCRdb's copy has only in-frame clones and lacks some. Of about 36,000 clones detected, 70% to 80% appear once; the ten largest clones hold about 20%. The material sequenced was CD4+ or CD8+ T cells sorted from blood, taken in a trial of the OX40 agonist ivuxolimab. The receptors here all came from an adult with an advanced solid tumor such as melanoma, head and neck, liver or kidney cancer.

This clone was counted once. V and J are TRBV2 and TRBJ1-2; weak D call: TRBD1 (5 bases). V was cut by 7 bases and J by 6 bases, with 15 bases left in between. Germline CDR1 SNHLY, CDR2 FYNNEI. The CDR3 is 13 residues long. The CDR3 loop reads CASTPRGWDGYTF. The DNA of the CDR3 is TGTGCCAGCACTCCAAGGGGATGGGATGGCTACACCTTC.

The V call is TRBV5-6, the J call TRBJ2-5; TRBD1 matches 10 bases. CDR1 and CDR2 (germline): SGHDT, YYEEEE. The CDR3 is made up of 14 amino acids. V dropped 0 bases and J dropped 4; count of bases not matched to a gene: 0. The CDR3 DNA reads TGTGCCAGCAGCTTGGGGACAGGGGGAGAGACCCAGTACTTC. Translating gives CASSLGTGGETQYF.

V is TRBV9 and J is TRBJ2-5, with no clear D. V gave up 4 bases and J gave up 3 bases, with 16 bases separating them. Per the germline V gene, CDR1 is SGDLS and CDR2 is YYNGEE. The CDR3 is 15 residues long. DNA for the CDR3: TGTGCCAGCAGCACCGGAATACTAAACGAAGAGACCCAGTACTTC. It codes for CASSTGILNEETQYF.

The gene calls are TRBV2 and TRBJ1-2; 10 bases map to TRBD1. Germline V gives CDR1 SNHLY, CDR2 FYNNEI. This CDR3 contains 14 residues. J gave up 5 bases and V 9 bases, and 9 bases lay outside the gene matches. In DNA, the CDR3 is TGTGCCAGACCCGGGACAGGGGTCGAGTATGGCTACACCTTC. Its protein product is CARPGTGVEYGYTF.

By sample fraction, this clone is medium-sized. V usage is TRBV5-5 and J usage is TRBJ2-7; D not resolved. Germline lookup yields CDR1 SGHKS and CDR2 YYEKEE (reference sequence). Between the trimmed V and J ends, which lost 4 bases and 3 bases, there was a span of 5 bases. The CDR3 has 11 residues. CDR3 sequence reads: CASSVDYEQYF. DNA for the CDR3: TGTGCCAGCAGCGTGGACTACGAGCAGTACTTC.

The count of this clone is one. The chain recombines TRBV5-5 with TRBJ2-1; D is possibly TRBD1 or TRBD2 (5 bases each). Trimming removed 5 bases from V and 0 bases from J, with 15 bases in between. This CDR3 contains 16 residues. Germline V CDR1 and CDR2: SGHKS, YYEKEE (reference sequence). The CDR3 region is CASSQWGSRSYNEQFF. Here the CDR3 DNA reads TGTGCCAGCAGTCAGTGGGGGAGTCGCTCCTACAATGAGCAGTTCTTC.

The chain employs TRBV4-2 and TRBJ2-7; no reliable D call. With 1 base removed from V and 3 bases from J, the gap between germline ends came to 10 bases. Germline V lookup: CDR1 LGHNA, CDR2 YNFKEQ. The CDR3 totals 14 residues. Here the CDR3 DNA reads TGTGCCAGCAGCCAAGTGGGTGCGAACTACGAGCAGTACTTC. Translating gives CASSQVGANYEQYF.

This clone was observed a handful of times. This chain links TRBV4-1 with TRBJ2-7, with 11 bases aligning to TRBD1. Trimming removed 0 bases from V and 3 bases from J; junction bases left unmatched: 1. This CDR3 has 15 residues. The germline V gene has CDR1 MGHRA and CDR2 YSYEKL. Here the CDR3 DNA reads TGCGCCAGCAGCCAAGATGGGACAGGGGGCTACGAGCAGTACTTC. It is translated as CASSQDGTGGYEQYF.

The rearrangement links TRBV18 to TRBJ2-7; 14 bases agree with TRBD2. There are 16 residues in the CDR3. The ends lost 4 bases at V and 4 bases at J; junction bases unmatched: 6. The germline V gene encodes CDR1 KGHSH and CDR2 LQKENI. The CDR3 is CASSQTGTSGSYEQYF. CDR3 bases: TGTGCCAGCTCACAAACCGGGACTAGCGGGAGTTACGAGCAGTACTTC. The full variable domain, completed using reference TRBV18 and TRBJ2-7, is NAGVMQNPRHLVRRRGQEARLRCSPMKGHSHVYWYRQLPEEGLKFMVYLQKENIIDESGMPKERFSAEFPKEGPSILRIQQVVRGDSAAYFCASSQTGTSGSYEQYFGPGTRLTVT.

The chain combines TRBV4-2 with TRBJ2-7; D gene unclear. V was pared by 1 base and J by 1 base, with 8 bases between. This CDR3 contains 14 residues. Germline CDR1 reads LGHNA; CDR2 reads YNFKEQ. The CDR3 region is CASSQVQASYEQYF. DNA of the CDR3: TGTGCCAGCAGCCAAGTTCAGGCGTCCTACGAGCAGTACTTC.

The V and J genes are TRBV10-3 and TRBJ2-5; 9 positions agree with TRBD2. The ends lost 0 bases at V and 7 bases at J; junction bases unmatched: 12. Germline V gene sequence: CDR1 ENHRY, CDR2 SYGVKD. The CDR3 has 17 residues. This CDR3 reads CAISESLAGQPLSTQYF. The CDR3 bases are TGTGCCATCAGTGAGTCTCTAGCGGGGCAACCTTTATCGACCCAGTACTTC.

The table lists this clone with a few counts. The V and J genes are TRBV6-1 and TRBJ2-7; 13 bases match TRBD2. The CDR3 loop spans 15 amino acids. Germline CDR1 reads MNHNS; CDR2 reads SASEGT. V dropped 6 bases and J dropped 5; count of bases not matched to a gene: 7. The DNA of the CDR3 is TGTGCCAGCAGGAGGACTAGCGGGAGTGGCCACGAGCAGTACTTC. Protein product: CASRRTSGSGHEQYF.

V usage is TRBV19 and J usage is TRBJ2-1, with 10 bases identical to TRBD2. The germline CDR1 and CDR2 sequences are LNHDA and SQIVND (reference sequence). V lost 3 bases, J lost 4 bases, and 9 bases stayed unmatched. The CDR3 is made up of 17 amino acids. The CDR3 DNA reads as TGTGCCAGTAGTATGATAGCGGGAGGCCATAATTACAATGAGCAGTTCTTC. This gives the protein CASSMIAGGHNYNEQFF.

Here the CDR3 DNA reads TGTGCCAGCGCCCCTTCCTCGGGCTACAATGAGCAGTTCTTC. Translation gives CASAPSSGYNEQFF. This chain links TRBV6-1 with TRBJ2-1; D is undetermined. Trimming shortened V by 8 bases and J by 3 bases, and 14 bases separated the two germline ends. The CDR3 has 14 residues. Germline CDR1 reads MNHNS; CDR2 reads SASEGT.

J is TRBJ2-3 and V is TRBV28; D possibly corresponds to TRBD1 (6 bases). Looked up from germline, CDR1 is MDHEN and CDR2 is SYDVKM. The V end lost 5 bases, the J end lost 11 bases, and 20 bases lay between the germline ends. The CDR3 runs 14 residues. The CDR3 loop is CASSPLPGDRRQYF. The CDR3 DNA sequence: TGTGCCAGCAGTCCCCTCCCAGGGGATCGTAGGCAGTATTTT.

The DNA of the CDR3 is TGTGCCAGCAGGGGGACAGACCAAGAGACCCAGTACTTC. It yields the protein CASRGTDQETQYF. The V gene is TRBV27, the J gene TRBJ2-5; 7 bases fit TRBD1. Germline CDR1 reads MNHEY; CDR2 reads SMNVEV (reference sequence). CDR3 size: 13 residues. With 6 bases clipped from V and 0 bases from J, the junction kept 1 base outside the gene matches.

The rearrangement links TRBV5-5 to TRBJ2-1, with TRBD2 matching 8 bases. The CDR3 is made up of 16 amino acids. The germline CDR1 and CDR2 sequences are SGHKS and YYEKEE (reference sequence). Trimming cost V 4 bases and J 0 bases; bases outside gene matches: 6. The DNA for the CDR3 is TGTGCCAGCAGCCCTCTGCGGGAGGTCTCCTACAATGAGCAGTTCTTC. Translation: CASSPLREVSYNEQFF.

V gene TRBV5-1 combines with J gene TRBJ1-2, with TRBD1 identical over 8 bases. After removal of 2 bases from V and 6 bases from J, the junction contained 9 bases not matched to a gene. There are 15 residues in the CDR3. Germline lookup yields CDR1 SGHRS and CDR2 YFSETQ. The CDR3 spells CASSFYPGQENGYTF. In DNA, the CDR3 is TGCGCCAGCAGCTTCTATCCGGGACAGGAAAATGGCTACACCTTC.

This clone was counted only a few times. The chain joins TRBV9 to TRBJ2-7, with D possibly being TRBD2 (5 bases). Per germline, CDR1 SGDLS and CDR2 YYNGEE. There are 15 residues in the CDR3. Between the trimmed V and J ends, which lost 0 bases and 5 bases, there was a span of 15 bases. The CDR3 loop reads CASSVASGVLDEQYF. CDR3 nucleotide sequence: TGTGCCAGCAGCGTAGCGTCCGGGGTACTCGACGAGCAGTACTTC.

This clone came up once. The rearrangement links TRBV5-4 to TRBJ2-5; D uncertain. The germline CDR1 and CDR2 sequences are SGHNT and YYREEE (reference sequence). This CDR3 is 12 amino acids long. V was pared by 1 base and J by 3 bases, with 4 bases between. For the CDR3, the DNA is TGTGCCAGCAGCTTGTACGAAGAGACCCAGTACTTC. Its translation is CASSLYEETQYF.

This clone was seen only a few times. The chain couples TRBV19 to TRBJ2-1; 8 bases line up with TRBD2. The CDR3 covers 14 residues. Germline loops: CDR1 LNHDA, CDR2 SQIVND (reference sequence). V trimming: 5 bases; J trimming: 6 bases; junction bases outside the gene matches: 6. CDR3 sequence reads: CASSLAGGSNEQFF. The CDR3 nucleotides are TGTGCCAGTAGTCTCGCGGGGGGTTCCAATGAGCAGTTCTTC.

The V and J genes are TRBV28 and TRBJ2-1; 7 nucleotides agree with TRBD2. This CDR3 has 13 amino acids. With 3 bases clipped from V and 5 bases from J, the junction kept 1 base outside the gene matches. Germline values: CDR1 MDHEN, CDR2 SYDVKM. This CDR3 is CASSLGTNNEQFF. The DNA of the CDR3 is TGTGCCAGCAGTTTGGGGACTAACAATGAGCAGTTCTTC.

This rearrangement joins TRBV6-5 to TRBJ2-5, with TRBD2 identical over 7 bases. From germline, CDR1 is MNHEY and CDR2 SVGAGI. The CDR3 is 15 amino acids. The V segment lost 2 bases and the J segment 5 bases; nucleotides outside the gene matches: 8. CDR3 sequence reads: CASSYVGGPVETQYF. CDR3 sequence (DNA): TGTGCCAGCAGTTACGTGGGAGGGCCTGTGGAGACCCAGTACTTC.

This clone came up a few times. J is TRBJ1-2 and V is TRBV30; unclear D gene. The CDR3 contains 13 residues. Deletions cut 7 bases from V and 4 bases from J, with 16 bases between. Germline lookup yields CDR1 GTSNPN and CDR2 SVGIG (reference sequence). CDR3 nucleotides: TGTGCCTTGAGGACCCTAGGACTCTATGGCTACACCTTC. Amino acids: CALRTLGLYGYTF.

The V call is TRBV5-6, the J call TRBJ2-1; D call uncertain. This CDR3 has 15 residues. Trimming shortened V by 4 bases and J by 0 bases, and 11 bases separated the two germline ends. Germline V CDR1 and CDR2: SGHDT, YYEEEE. Here the CDR3 DNA reads TGTGCCAGCAGCCCCTACTCGAGCTCCTACAATGAGCAGTTCTTC. Protein product: CASSPYSSSYNEQFF.

The V and J genes are TRBV19 and TRBJ1-4, with 11 bases matching TRBD1. J gave up 8 bases and V 5 bases, and 7 bases lay outside the gene matches. Germline V CDR1 and CDR2: LNHDA, SQIVND (reference sequence). The CDR3 extends over 15 amino acids. CDR3 coding DNA: TGTGCCAGTAGTTGGACAGGGGGCCGTAGCGAAAAACTGTTTTTT. It encodes CASSWTGGRSEKLFF.

The rearrangement joins TRBV6-6 to TRBJ1-6; 7 bases agree with TRBD1. Germline trimming cut 1 base from V and 10 bases from J; bases unmatched to any gene: 7. Germline V gene data show CDR1 as MNHNY and CDR2 as SVGAGI (reference sequence). This CDR3 spans 15 amino acids. Written as DNA, the CDR3 is TGTGCCAGCAGTTACTTGGAGGGGGCGACCTCACCCCTCCACTTT. Its protein is CASSYLEGATSPLHF.

The chain uses TRBV10-3 and TRBJ2-2; possibly TRBD2 for D (6 bases). Deletions cut 8 bases from V and 5 bases from J, with 18 bases between. Looked up from germline, CDR1 is ENHRY and CDR2 is SYGVKD. This CDR3 has 15 amino acids. The CDR3 spells CAIATSQGVTGELFF. The CDR3 coding sequence is TGTGCCATCGCGACTAGTCAGGGAGTAACCGGGGAGCTGTTTTTT.

This clone was seen only once. The chain uses TRBV9 and TRBJ2-3; 8 bases are shared with TRBD2. CDR1 is SGDLS, CDR2 YYNGEE, per germline. The CDR3 totals 14 residues. V lost 2 bases to trimming and J lost 6 bases; unmatched junction nucleotides: 5. The CDR3 sequence: CASSVDGLADTQYF. In DNA, the CDR3 is TGTGCCAGCAGCGTCGACGGACTAGCTGATACGCAGTATTTT.

This clone has more than one count but fewer than ten. The J gene is TRBJ2-1, the V gene TRBV6-6; 10 nucleotides match TRBD1. CDR3 length: 13 residues. Losses at the gene ends were 5 bases for V and 8 bases for J; bases not matched to a gene: 3. Germline V gene sequence: CDR1 MNHNY, CDR2 SVGAGI (reference sequence). The CDR3 DNA reads TGTGCCAGCAGTAGGACAGGGGGGGATGAGCAGTTCTTC. Its translation: CASSRTGGDEQFF.

This clone was recorded a few times. The chain employs TRBV27 and TRBJ1-5; no clear D. V was shortened by 11 bases and J by 7 bases, with 6 bases between the two germline ends. Germline-derived CDR1 and CDR2 are MNHEY and SMNVEV (reference sequence). This CDR3 is 9 amino acids long. DNA of the CDR3: TGTGCCGTTGGACAGCCCCAGCATTTT. This codes for CAVGQPQHF.